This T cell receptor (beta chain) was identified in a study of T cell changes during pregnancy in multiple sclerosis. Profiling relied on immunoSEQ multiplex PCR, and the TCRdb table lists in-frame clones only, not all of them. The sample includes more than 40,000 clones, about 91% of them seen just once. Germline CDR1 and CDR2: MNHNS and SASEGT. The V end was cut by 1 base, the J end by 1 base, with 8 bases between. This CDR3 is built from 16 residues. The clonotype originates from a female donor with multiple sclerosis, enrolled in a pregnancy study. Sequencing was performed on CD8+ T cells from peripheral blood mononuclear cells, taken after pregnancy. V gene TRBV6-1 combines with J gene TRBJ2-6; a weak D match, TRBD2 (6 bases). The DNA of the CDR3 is TGTGCCAGCAGTGAAGACGCGGGATCTGGGGCCAACGTCCTGACTTTC. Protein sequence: CASSEDAGSGANVLTF.